Listed here are 19 T cell receptor beta chains from one sample, sequenced in a study of T cells in Graves' hyperthyroidism and ophthalmopathy. The source material, RNA transcripts, was used to amplify TCR beta CDR3 regions. With the HTBI primer set, the TCR CDR3 went through a first round of RT-PCR. Using its own MiXCR run on the multiplex PCR reads, TCRdb lists one record per CDR3 protein. The table records roughly 250,000 distinct CDR3 sequences, approximately 20% of them present only once. Material for sequencing was blood. All receptors come from a man under 40 with Graves' ophthalmopathy.

Ten or more counts support this clonotype. The rearrangement uses TRBV27 and TRBJ2-6; TRBD1 matches 10 bases. The J segment lost 1 base and the V segment lost 7 bases, leaving 10 bases of the junction unmatched. There are 18 residues in the CDR3. The germline V gene encodes CDR1 MNHEY and CDR2 SMNVEV (reference sequence). The CDR3 sequence: CASTPKGGQGSGANVLTF. The CDR3 DNA reads as TGTGCCAGCACCCCTAAGGGGGGACAGGGGTCTGGGGCCAACGTCCTGACTTTC.

This clonotype is a singleton in its sample. The chain uses TRBV9 and TRBJ1-5; D is unclear. Germline lookup yields CDR1 SGDLS and CDR2 YYNGEE. The CDR3 is 18 residues long. Trimming shortened V by 6 bases and J by 2 bases, and 24 bases separated the two germline ends. The CDR3 sequence: CASTSYSRGPKGNQPQHF. CDR3 bases: TGTGCCAGCACGTCCTATTCCCGAGGGCCAAAGGGCAATCAGCCCCAGCATTTT.

The V gene is TRBV20-1, the J gene TRBJ1-1; TRBD1 aligns across 10 bases. Trimming took 5 bases from V and 6 from J; bases not matched to a gene: 9. Germline loops: CDR1 DFQATT, CDR2 SNEGSKA (reference sequence). The CDR3 consists of 14 residues. The CDR3 loop reads CSADGTGVSAEAFF. CDR3 DNA sequence: TGCAGTGCTGACGGGACAGGGGTTTCCGCTGAAGCTTTCTTT.

V usage is TRBV28 and J usage is TRBJ2-7; tentatively, D is TRBD2 (7 bases). Germline V gene sequence: CDR1 MDHEN, CDR2 SYDVKM. Trimming left V 3 bases short and J 2 bases short, with 26 bases between. This CDR3 spans 19 amino acids. The CDR3 spells CASSFGGPQGSGDPYEQYF. In DNA, the CDR3 is TGTGCCAGCAGTTTTGGGGGCCCCCAAGGCAGCGGGGACCCCTACGAGCAGTACTTC.

The V and J genes are TRBV6-2 or TRBV6-3 and TRBJ1-4, with a tentative D call TRBD1 (6 bases). The V end lost 6 bases, the J end lost 7 bases, and 15 bases lay between the germline ends. Germline V CDR1 and CDR2: MNHEY, SVGEGT. The CDR3 is made up of 14 amino acids. For the CDR3, the DNA is TGTGCCAGCAGCAACGGGGGGCGCGGTGAAAAACTGTTTTTT. This translates into CASSNGGRGEKLFF.

The genes are TRBV27 and TRBJ2-3; 8 bases map to TRBD2. Germline loops: CDR1 MNHEY, CDR2 SMNVEV (reference sequence). This CDR3 comprises 15 residues. Unmatched junction bases numbered 7, after V lost 4 bases and J lost 4 bases. CDR3 loop: CASSSGSGRADTQYF. CDR3 in DNA: TGTGCCAGCAGTTCGGGAAGCGGGAGAGCAGATACGCAGTATTTT.

This clonotype was detected once. The V gene is TRBV28, the J gene TRBJ2-7; TRBD1 matches 8 bases. J was trimmed by 1 base and V by 8 bases; bases with no gene match: 1. The CDR3 contains 12 residues. Germline V gives CDR1 MDHEN, CDR2 SYDVKM. DNA of the CDR3: TGTGCCAGCCAGGGGGCTTCCTACGAGCAGTACTTC. Translating gives CASQGASYEQYF.

This clonotype was detected many times. The chain links TRBV27 to TRBJ2-1; weak D call: TRBD2 (5 bases). CDR3 size: 15 residues. V was pared by 3 bases and J by 3 bases, with 12 bases between. Germline CDR1 reads MNHEY; CDR2 reads SMNVEV (reference sequence). The CDR3 reads CASSFRAGNYNEQFF. CDR3 bases: TGTGCCAGCAGTTTTAGGGCGGGCAACTACAATGAGCAGTTCTTC.

V and J are TRBV12-3 or TRBV12-4 and TRBJ2-7; 9 bases line up with TRBD2. The V and J ends lost 7 bases and 5 bases, in that order; junction bases with no gene match: 9. The CDR3 has 14 amino acids. The CDR3 here is CASTGASGTDEQYF. CDR3 DNA sequence: TGTGCCAGCACAGGGGCTAGCGGGACGGACGAGCAGTACTTC.

The chain carries TRBV12-3 or TRBV12-4 and TRBJ2-1; D not certain. Between the trimmed V and J ends, which lost 8 bases and 3 bases, there was a span of 14 bases. This CDR3 has 14 residues. This chain's CDR3 is CASAYSALYNEQFF. The CDR3, as DNA: TGTGCCAGCGCCTACAGCGCCCTCTACAATGAGCAGTTCTTC.

The chain recombines TRBV5-1 with TRBJ2-6, with 9 bases fitting TRBD1. J was trimmed by 1 base and V by 4 bases; bases with no gene match: 6. The CDR3 contains 17 residues. The germline CDR1 and CDR2 sequences are SGHRS and YFSETQ. Here the CDR3 DNA reads TGCGCCAGCAGCGGGGGGACAGGGTCGTCTGGGGCCAACGTCCTGACTTTC. It specifies CASSGGTGSSGANVLTF.

The CDR3 nucleotides read TGTGCCAGTTCTAGCGGGAGATTCTACAATGAGCAGTTCTTC. It codes for CASSSGRFYNEQFF. V usage is TRBV19 and J usage is TRBJ2-1, with 10 bases that match TRBD2. This CDR3 comprises 14 residues. The germline V gene has CDR1 LNHDA and CDR2 SQIVND (reference sequence). The V segment lost 8 bases and the J segment 3 bases; nucleotides outside the gene matches: 4.

Only a few counts were recorded for this clonotype. This chain links TRBV6-1 with TRBJ1-1; 9 bases are shared with TRBD1. The CDR3 loop spans 16 amino acids. Germline V CDR1 and CDR2: MNHNS, SASEGT. Unmatched junction bases numbered 9, after V lost 6 bases and J lost 1 base. The DNA for the CDR3 is TGTGCCAGCAGAAAGCACGGGACAGGGAAGAACACTGAAGCTTTCTTT. Translation: CASRKHGTGKNTEAFF.

This clonotype was found a few times. CDR3 residues: CASSDGQPYEQYF. DNA for the CDR3: TGTGCCAGCAGTGACGGACAACCCTACGAGCAGTACTTC. The chain recombines TRBV6-1 with TRBJ2-7, with D possibly TRBD1 on 5 matching bases. CDR1 is MNHNS and CDR2 is SASEGT in the germline V gene. V was cut by 3 bases and J by 2 bases, with 8 bases left in between. This CDR3 has 13 residues.

This clonotype has only a few counts. The chain carries TRBV7-2 and TRBJ1-1, with D perhaps TRBD1 (6 bases). The germline V gene has CDR1 SGHTA and CDR2 FQGNSA. The CDR3 has 15 residues. Trimming removed 10 bases from V and 0 bases from J, with 18 bases in between. The CDR3 reads CATNGGSALNTEAFF. In DNA form, the CDR3 reads TGTGCCACCAATGGGGGCTCCGCACTGAACACTGAAGCTTTCTTT.

Of note for this clonotype: A read error may account for a junction end that differs from germline. This chain links TRBV7-3 with TRBJ2-2; 8 nucleotides match TRBD1. Germline loops: CDR1 SGHTA, CDR2 FQGTGA. This CDR3 has 15 amino acids. This CDR3 reads CASSLGQARTEELFF. DNA for the CDR3: TGTGCCAGCAGCCTGGGACAGGCCCGCACCGAGGAGCTGTTTTTT.

This clonotype was observed at least ten times. The genes are TRBV5-1 and TRBJ1-1; 7 bases map to TRBD1. The CDR3 extends over 15 amino acids. Trimming took 5 bases from V and 0 from J; bases not matched to a gene: 7. Germline lookup yields CDR1 SGHRS and CDR2 YFSETQ. The CDR3 coding sequence is TGCGCCAGCAGTCTCACACAGGGGATGAACACTGAAGCTTTCTTT. Amino acids: CASSLTQGMNTEAFF. The whole variable domain, remainder taken from reference TRBV5-1 and TRBJ1-1, is KAGVTQTPRYLIKTRGQQVTLSCSPISGHRSVSWYQQTPGQGLQFLFEYFSETQRNKGNFPGRFSGRQFSNSRSEMNVSTLELGDSALYLCASSLTQGMNTEAFFGQGTRLTVV.

The V gene is TRBV5-5, the J gene TRBJ2-7; D is possibly TRBD1 or TRBD2 (7 bases each). CDR3 length: 18 amino acids. Germline V gene lookup returns CDR1 SGHKS and CDR2 YYEKEE (reference sequence). Trimming stripped 1 base from V and 2 bases from J, with 22 bases between. CDR3 region: CASSLIRTGGQLAYEQYF. The CDR3 coding sequence is TGTGCCAGCAGCTTGATCCGAACGGGGGGACAGCTCGCCTACGAGCAGTACTTC.

The genes are TRBV20-1 and TRBJ1-3; D is uncertain. This CDR3 has 12 residues. Trimming cost V 7 bases and J 0 bases, with 7 bases left between them. CDR1 and CDR2 (germline): DFQATT, SNEGSKA (reference sequence). CDR3 sequence: CSVSSSGNTIYF. The CDR3 DNA reads as TGCAGTGTATCTAGCTCTGGAAACACCATATATTTT.